Below are 9 T cell receptor beta chains sequenced from a single sample in a study of a mutant IDH1 vaccine in newly diagnosed glioma. The protocol was immunoSEQ multiplex PCR, while the TCRdb copy is restricted to in-frame clones and leaves out a portion. The sample holds 25,000 to 30,000 clones, about four fifths seen once. The antigens for these receptors are not known. Time point in this sample: week 23, last vaccination. Vaccine doses each comprised 300 ug of mutant IDH1 20-mer peptide, with topical imiquimod. This sample comprised PBMCs, obtained from a glioma patient whose treatment included an IDH1 peptide vaccine. Receptor source: a woman in her 30s with glioma.

This chain joins TRBV5-4 and TRBJ2-1; 11 bases match TRBD2. This CDR3 comprises 16 residues. The J segment lost 4 bases and the V segment lost 0 bases, leaving 3 bases of the junction unmatched. CDR1 and CDR2 (germline): SGHNT, YYREEE (reference sequence). CDR3 region: CASSLGGTSGYNEQFF. CDR3 bases: TGTGCCAGCAGCTTGGGGGGGACTAGCGGTTACAATGAGCAGTTCTTC.

The chain links TRBV7-9 to TRBJ1-2, with TRBD1 as a possible D gene (5 bases). CDR1 and CDR2 (germline): SEHNR, FQNEAQ (reference sequence). The V gene lost 8 bases and the J gene lost 3 bases, with 19 bases spanning the gap. This CDR3 has 15 residues. CDR3 nucleotides: TGTGCCAGCGTGGCTCGGGGGGGGGAGGACTATGGCTACACCTTC. It translates to CASVARGGEDYGYTF.

The chain has TRBV2 and TRBJ1-1; D ambiguous. The CDR3 is made up of 14 amino acids. Trimming left V 8 bases short and J 0 bases short, with 13 bases between. Germline CDR1 and CDR2: SNHLY and FYNNEI. The CDR3, as DNA: TGTGCCAGCCTCCTTGCAAGCATGAACACTGAAGCTTTCTTT. It codes for CASLLASMNTEAFF.

The V gene is TRBV4-1, the J gene TRBJ1-6, with D possibly TRBD1 on 5 matching bases. The V end lost 0 bases, the J end lost 9 bases, and 12 bases lay between the germline ends. Germline V CDR1 and CDR2: MGHRA, YSYEKL. This CDR3 region has 15 residues. In DNA, the CDR3 is TGCGCCAGCAGCCAAGATGGGCAGGGAGGTTCACCCCTCCACTTT. This translates into CASSQDGQGGSPLHF.

This chain links TRBV6-6 with TRBJ2-3; 9 bases line up with TRBD1. Germline V gives CDR1 MNHNY, CDR2 SVGAGI (reference sequence). V lost 2 bases, J lost 3 bases, and 3 bases stayed unmatched. CDR3 length: 15 amino acids. CDR3 region: CASSYLDRGTDTQYF. Here the CDR3 DNA reads TGTGCCAGCAGTTACCTCGACAGGGGGACAGATACGCAGTATTTT.

V gene TRBV6-5 combines with J gene TRBJ1-1; unclear D gene. Germline-derived CDR1 and CDR2 are MNHEY and SVGAGI. The length of the CDR3 is 13 residues. Trimming took 2 bases from V and 1 from J, leaving 5 bases between them. The CDR3 protein is CASSYAANTEAFF. The CDR3 DNA reads as TGTGCCAGCAGTTACGCAGCGAACACTGAAGCTTTCTTT.

The J gene is TRBJ2-7, the V gene TRBV4-3; 8 nucleotides agree with TRBD2. From germline, CDR1 is LGHNA and CDR2 YSLEER. CDR3 length: 18 residues. Unmatched junction bases numbered 13, after V lost 0 bases and J lost 3 bases. CDR3 bases: TGCGCCAGCAGCCAAGATCGGGGGGGAGGACAGAGCCTCTACGAGCAGTACTTC. Its protein product is CASSQDRGGGQSLYEQYF.

The chain carries TRBV7-2 and TRBJ1-3; 9 bases fit TRBD1. J lost 0 bases, V lost 1 base, and 1 base had no gene match. The CDR3 sequence is 16 residues long. Germline assignment: CDR1 SGHTA and CDR2 FQGNSA. The CDR3 loop is CASSLVGQGSGNTIYF. In nucleotides, the CDR3 is TGTGCCAGCAGCTTAGTGGGACAGGGCTCTGGAAACACCATATATTTT.

The CDR3 region is CASSIGRNQETQYF. In DNA, the CDR3 is TGTGCCAGCAGCATAGGACGGAACCAAGAGACCCAGTACTTC. The chain uses TRBV5-6 and TRBJ2-5; D remains unclear. V gave up 4 bases and J gave up 0 bases, with 10 bases separating them. The V gene's germline CDR1 is SGHDT and CDR2 YYEEEE. This CDR3 is 14 amino acids long.